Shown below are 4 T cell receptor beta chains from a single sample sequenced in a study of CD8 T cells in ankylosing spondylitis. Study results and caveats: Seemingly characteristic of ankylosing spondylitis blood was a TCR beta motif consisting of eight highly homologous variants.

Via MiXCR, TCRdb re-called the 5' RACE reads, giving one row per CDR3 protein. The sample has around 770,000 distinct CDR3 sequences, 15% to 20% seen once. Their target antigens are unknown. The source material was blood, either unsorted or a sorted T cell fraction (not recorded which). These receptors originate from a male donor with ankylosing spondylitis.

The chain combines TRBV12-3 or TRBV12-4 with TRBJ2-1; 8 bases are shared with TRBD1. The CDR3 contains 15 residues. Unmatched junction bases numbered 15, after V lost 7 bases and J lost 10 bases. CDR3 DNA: TGTGCCAGCACCTCCGGGACAGGTTTCCCAGCGGAGCAGTTCTTC. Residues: CASTSGTGFPAEQFF.

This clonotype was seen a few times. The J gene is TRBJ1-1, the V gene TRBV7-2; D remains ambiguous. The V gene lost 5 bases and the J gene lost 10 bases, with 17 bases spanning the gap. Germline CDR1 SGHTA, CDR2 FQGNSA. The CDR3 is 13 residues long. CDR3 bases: TGTGCCAGCAGCCCAAGTACCGGCGTGGGAGCTTTCTTT. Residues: CASSPSTGVGAFF.

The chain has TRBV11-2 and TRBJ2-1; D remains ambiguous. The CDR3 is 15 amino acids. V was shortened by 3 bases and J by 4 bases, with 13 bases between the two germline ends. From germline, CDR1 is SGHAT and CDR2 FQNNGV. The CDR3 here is CASSLAPSPYNEQFF. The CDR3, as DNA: TGTGCCAGCAGCTTGGCACCATCCCCATACAATGAGCAGTTCTTC.

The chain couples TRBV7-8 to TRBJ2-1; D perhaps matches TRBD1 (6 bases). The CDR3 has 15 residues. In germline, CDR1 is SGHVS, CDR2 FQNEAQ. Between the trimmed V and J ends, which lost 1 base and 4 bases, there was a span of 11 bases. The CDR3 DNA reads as TGTGCCAGCAGCTTAGACCCGGACAGTTACAATGAGCAGTTCTTC. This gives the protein CASSLDPDSYNEQFF.